This T cell receptor (beta chain) was retrieved from a study of CD8 T cells in Susac syndrome (dated by TCRdb to 2018 to 2020). With respect to the entire study: Of the Susac syndrome patients who were sequenced, eight were in clinical remission while six had clinically active disease. The study used repertoire sequencing to test whether antigen drove CD8+ T cell activation and differentiation in Susac syndrome. Susac syndrome patients were therapy-naive, on corticosteroids (some also receiving IVIg), or on IVIg alone at blood withdrawal. The clonality of the CD8+ T cell repertoire was compared across approximately 11 healthy donors, about 14 Susac syndrome patients and about 16 multiple sclerosis patients. Points the paper makes about the study in general: Approximately 17 Susac-specific public clones were identified in the total CD8+ repertoire, and four or five Susac-specific public clones were identified in the CD8+ TEMRA repertoire. The number of individuals in the TCR sequencing and HLA analysis was recognized as being relatively small. Susac syndrome CD8+ repertoires showed clonal expansion, highest in CD8+ TEMRA cells and greater in clinically active than remitting patients.

Concerning this clonotype: The specificity of this receptor is unknown. Base quality data are lacking; no much larger clone is found one base away.

RNA was extracted with the RNeasy kit and about 0.45 to 1 ug was reverse transcribed using random hexamers. The immunoSEQ multiplex PCR assay, covering 54 Vbeta and 13 Jbeta segments, was used to amplify TCR beta CDR3 regions. To correct PCR amplification bias, a synthetic template baseline was used for both primer optimization and computational correction. The study's own analysis went as follows. Reads were annotated to V, D and J genes according to IMGT and were analyzed with immunoSEQ Analyzer, with only productive sequences retained. Clonality was calculated as one minus the Shannon entropy normalized by log2 of the number of productive unique sequences. For each patient and control, public and private clones were evaluated among the 100 most prevalent clones. Clones were defined as Susac-specific if absent from the healthy and MS cohorts, from more than 900 published viral clones and from other ImmuneACCESS disease sequences. Using fastp trimming at Q25 and MiXCR clonotype assembly, TCRdb reanalyzed the public sequencing data and kept in-frame beta chains. When rows share a CDR3 protein, they turn into one entry using the most common DNA and genes. None of the V and J calls come from the authors' own analysis; TCRdb made them. This sample comprises nearly 110,000 distinct CDR3 sequences, 94% of them detected only once. Over 0.4% of the sample belongs to the ten largest clones.

High-throughput TCR beta sequencing profiled peripheral blood CD8+ and CD4+ T cells from healthy donors, Susac syndrome patients and multiple sclerosis patients. The Susac syndrome patients fulfilled recently defined diagnostic criteria for either definite or probable disease. Bulk CD8+ and CD4+ T cells were purified by magnetic negative isolation, whereas CD8+ TEMRA cells were enriched by FACS. Blood was drawn into EDTA tubes, processed within 24 hours, and PBMCs were isolated by density gradient centrifugation. PBMCs intended for TCR sequencing were cryopreserved in liquid nitrogen and were subsequently thawed in a 37 degrees C water bath. Purity of sorted or isolated CD4+, CD8+ and CD8+ TEMRA cells was at least 90%. Based on the germline V gene, the CDR1 and CDR2 sequences are SGDLS and YYNGEE. Including cysteine and phenylalanine, the CDR3 has 15 amino acids. Only the CDR3 DNA stays, 45 bases, in frame from base 1. V ends up 4 bases short and J 1 base short, with an unmatched junction base count of 5.

Sequencing was done on a sample of CD8+ T cells from PBMCs. This clonotype was obtained from a human donor with Susac syndrome. Recombination joined TRBV9 with TRBJ1-1; TRBD1 aligns with 9 central bases. The sequenced DNA is TGTGCCAGCAGCCTGACAGGGGGGGAGAACACTGAAGCTTTCTTT. Translated, it reads CASSLTGGENTEAFF.